This is a list of T cell receptor beta chains from one sample in a study of blood T cell repertoires in COVID-19. Profiled with immunoSEQ multiplex PCR; TCRdb holds only in-frame clones, not every one. This table holds about 86,000 clones, 79% found once. Material for sequencing was peripheral blood. These receptors came from a man in his 70s with acute or convalescent COVID-19. Each CDR3 is given with its conserved first and last residue. Each record gives: CDR3 protein, CDR3 DNA, V gene, D gene, J gene, clone size. D genes are given only for firm matches. Clone sizes are given selectively: once, few, many, or a class where the clone is expanded.

cdr3_aa: CASSSRDSWDEQFF
cdr3_nt: TGTGCCAGCAGCTCCCGGGACAGTTGGGATGAGCAGTTCTTC
v_call: TRBV7-3
d_call: TRBD1
j_call: TRBJ2-1
clone_size: NA

cdr3_aa: CASSSGLAGTNEQYF
cdr3_nt: TGTGCCAGCAGCTCCGGACTAGCGGGGACGAACGAGCAGTACTTC
v_call: TRBV7-9
d_call: TRBD2
j_call: TRBJ2-7
clone_size: few

cdr3_aa: CSASPSGGATDTQYF
cdr3_nt: TGCAGTGCTAGTCCTAGCGGGGGGGCCACAGATACGCAGTATTTT
v_call: TRBV20-1
d_call: TRBD2
j_call: TRBJ2-3
clone_size: NA

cdr3_aa: CASSSRAGGFRGYTF
cdr3_nt: TGTGCCAGCAGCTCCCGGGCAGGGGGGTTTCGGGGCTACACCTTC
v_call: TRBV3-1/TRBV3-2
d_call: TRBD1
j_call: TRBJ1-2
clone_size: NA

cdr3_aa: CASKRSDYSYGYTF
cdr3_nt: TGTGCCAGTAAGCGGAGCGATTACAGCTATGGCTACACCTTC
v_call: TRBV6-5
d_call: NA
j_call: TRBJ1-2
clone_size: NA

cdr3_aa: CASSERVANEKLFF
cdr3_nt: TGTGCCAGCAGTGAGAGGGTGGCTAATGAAAAACTGTTTTTT
v_call: TRBV2
d_call: NA
j_call: TRBJ1-4
clone_size: NA

cdr3_aa: CASSPLASPEAFF
cdr3_nt: TGTGCCAGCAGCCCTCTAGCGTCTCCTGAAGCTTTCTTT
v_call: TRBV5-5
d_call: NA
j_call: TRBJ1-1
clone_size: few

cdr3_aa: CASSQDSYGYTF
cdr3_nt: TGTGCCAGCAGCCAAGATAGTTATGGCTACACCTTC
v_call: TRBV14
d_call: NA
j_call: TRBJ1-2
clone_size: NA

cdr3_aa: CASTTSPGLETDTQYF
cdr3_nt: TGTGCCAGCACGACCTCCCCGGGACTAGAGACAGATACGCAGTATTTT
v_call: TRBV28
d_call: TRBD2
j_call: TRBJ2-3
clone_size: NA

cdr3_aa: CPPVPAGYLVYTDTQYF
cdr3_nt: TGTCCTCCTGTCCCTGCCGGGTATCTCGTCTACACAGATACGCAGTATTTT
v_call: TRBV19
d_call: NA
j_call: TRBJ2-3
clone_size: few

cdr3_aa: CASSPRSEPLHF
cdr3_nt: TGTGCCAGCTCACCGCGGTCAGAACCCCTCCACTTT
v_call: TRBV18
d_call: NA
j_call: TRBJ1-6
clone_size: NA

cdr3_aa: CASSSGLAGGPDTDTQYF
cdr3_nt: TGTGCCAGCAGCTCCGGACTAGCGGGGGGGCCGGACACAGATACGCAGTATTTT
v_call: TRBV7-9
d_call: TRBD2
j_call: TRBJ2-3
clone_size: NA

cdr3_aa: CASSPWVGVSGTQYF
cdr3_nt: TGTGCCAGCAGCCCGTGGGTCGGAGTATCTGGGACCCAGTACTTC
v_call: TRBV7-6
d_call: NA
j_call: TRBJ2-5
clone_size: few

cdr3_aa: CASSIAGNEQYF
cdr3_nt: TGTGCCAGTAGTATTGCAGGAAACGAGCAGTACTTC
v_call: TRBV19
d_call: NA
j_call: TRBJ2-7
clone_size: NA

cdr3_aa: CAWSPGTVAYEQYF
cdr3_nt: TGTGCCTGGAGTCCGGGGACAGTTGCCTACGAGCAGTACTTC
v_call: TRBV30
d_call: TRBD1
j_call: TRBJ2-7
clone_size: NA

cdr3_aa: CASSPTGTGHYF
cdr3_nt: TGTGCCAGCAGTCCCACCGGGACAGGTCATTATTTT
v_call: TRBV28
d_call: TRBD1
j_call: TRBJ2-3
clone_size: NA